The present T cell receptor beta chain was sequenced within a study of blood T cell repertoires in COVID-19. Study-wide background: Specimens from acute and convalescent COVID-19 originated in the United States, Italy and Spain. T cells, B-cell-depleted T cells, or PBMCs supplied cDNA or gDNA.

Per the study methods: Reference gene primer amplification yielded estimated nucleated cell counts. Sequenced by immunoSEQ multiplex PCR; TCRdb stores in-frame clones only, minus some. That table supplies the V and J calls and clone size; D and trimming were determined from the DNA. Of about 210,000 clones in the sample, approximately 91% were seen once. CDR1 and CDR2 from the germline V gene are WNHNN and SYGVQD (reference sequence). V was clipped by 6 bases and J by 8 bases; unmatched bases: 26. The CDR3 totals 19 residues. The sample holds many counts of this clone. Sequences were obtained from peripheral blood. The receptor was isolated from a woman aged 40-49 years with acute or convalescent COVID-19. The rearrangement joins TRBV10-1 to TRBJ1-2; 8 positions agree with TRBD1. This CDR3 is CASRALTGAGGRGEIGYTF. The CDR3 nucleotides are TGCGCCAGCAGGGCCTTGACAGGGGCCGGCGGAAGGGGTGAGATCGGCTACACCTTC.